A selection of T cell receptor beta chains follows, all from one sample in a study of blood T cell repertoires in COVID-19. The repertoire was sequenced with immunoSEQ multiplex PCR; TCRdb's copy has only in-frame clones and lacks some. The sample contains hundreds of thousands of clones, about 87% of which appear only once. The sample was peripheral blood. The receptors come from a woman aged 35 to 49 who had recovered from COVID-19. Both conserved end residues are part of each CDR3.

TRBJ1-3	TRBV4-1	CASSQVGRDRGNTIYF
TRBJ2-3	TRBV5-1	CASSRTSTDTQYF
TRBJ2-3	TRBV9	CASSVGSGDTQYF
TRBJ1-3	TRBV30	CAGAGGAGNTIYF
TRBJ1-1	TRBV15	CATSDHRGSTEAFF
TRBJ1-3	TRBV5-1	CASSPTGVSGNTIYF
TRBJ1-2	TRBV7-3	CASSSSGSANGYTF
TRBJ1-2	TRBV11-2	CASSFYEGYTF
TRBJ2-5	TRBV18	CASSPGAGQETQYF
TRBJ2-5	TRBV7-2	CASSPGVLAGNQETQYF
TRBJ1-1	TRBV7-2	CASSLRTGLGTEAFF
TRBJ2-4	TRBV19	CASKQAPGGLNIQYF
TRBJ1-2	TRBV5-6	CASSLRQGGGYTF
TRBJ1-2	TRBV6-2/TRBV6-3	CASSSRSPGGYTF
TRBJ1-5	TRBV7-2	CASSFFQGLGQPQHF
TRBJ1-3	TRBV15	CATSRDRRSGNTIYF
TRBJ1-5	TRBV19	CASSPPRDRGDQPQHF
TRBJ1-4	TRBV5-1	CASSFVNGRGEKLFF
TRBJ2-4	TRBV18	CASHQGAGVGNIQYF
TRBJ2-5	TRBV3-1/TRBV3-2	CASSQAGGIQETQYF
TRBJ1-2	TRBV7-2	CASSLNRGYGYTF
TRBJ1-1	TRBV27	CASGTGVTPKAFF
TRBJ1-2	TRBV5-1	CASSLVFSQGNYGYTF
TRBJ1-4	TRBV6-6	CASRRTGVRNEKLFF
TRBJ1-2	TRBV13	CASSSNYPGDGYTF
TRBJ1-1	TRBV5-1	CASSLAYSRNTEAFF
TRBJ2-7	TRBV18	CASSPVMGPYEQYF
TRBJ1-2	TRBV3-1/TRBV3-2	CASSPRAGAIYGYTF
TRBJ2-7	TRBV7-8	CASSRSPPIVYEQYF
TRBJ2-7	TRBV7-6	CASSLDLAPYEQYF
TRBJ1-3	TRBV23-1	CASRRGQEGNTIYF
TRBJ1-3	TRBV2	CASNSQGIVLGNTIYF
TRBJ1-2	TRBV7-2	CASSLRGQQSNYGYTF
TRBJ2-1	TRBV9	CASSANSGGTYNEQFF
TRBJ1-1	TRBV7-2	CASSLGRGTGEAFF
TRBJ1-5	TRBV19	CASSIVPLTGANQPQHF
TRBJ2-1	TRBV9	CASSPKSLTGNEQFF
TRBJ1-3	TRBV19	CASSKRASGNTIYF
TRBJ2-7	TRBV13	CASSLGFGGGVNYEQYF
TRBJ2-2	TRBV24-1	CATSDAGTGELFF
TRBJ2-2	TRBV5-1	CASSSTANTGELFF
TRBJ2-7	TRBV5-6	CASSLRRGGGQYF
TRBJ2-3	TRBV5-8	CASTFGADTQYF
TRBJ1-5	TRBV5-8	CASSTTGYDQPQHF
TRBJ2-2	TRBV5-1	CASLGGQSTGELFF
TRBJ2-1	TRBV3-1/TRBV3-2	CASSQGGQGNEFF
TRBJ1-5	TRBV7-9	CASSWGDSNQPQHF
TRBJ1-4	TRBV30	CAWSVRGLTEKLFF
TRBJ1-5	TRBV18	CASSPGLGGPQHF
TRBJ1-1	TRBV29-1	CSVHGQPGGTEAFF
TRBJ2-7	TRBV7-9	CASSLGTAGHEQYF
TRBJ1-2	TRBV2	CASRPGQGADYGYTF
TRBJ2-1	TRBV5-1	CASSLGLAGYNEQFF
TRBJ1-2	TRBV5-6	CASSGGQASFYGYTF
TRBJ1-2	TRBV3-1/TRBV3-2	CASSQDRAGYTF
TRBJ1-1	TRBV19	CACSSRPGGSAAEAFF